What follows are 16 T cell receptor beta chains derived from one specimen sequenced in a study of human T cells and chemical hapten exposure. The time point here: pre-sensitization, week 0. This sample's treatment: therapeutic diphenylcyclopropenone sensitization with weekly scalp DPC. TCRdb re-derived calls from the RACE reads in MiXCR, one entry per CDR3 protein. The data contain more than 55,000 distinct CDR3 sequences, more than 8% of them singletons. The sequenced sample was whole blood, obtained in connection with sensitization to the hapten diphenylcyclopropenone (DPC). The origin of the receptors is a man aged 40-49 years with alopecia areata. Some clones in this sample may be carry-over from other donors' samples.

The V call is TRBV5-1, the J call TRBJ2-7; D unresolved. Trimming stripped 0 bases from V and 2 bases from J, with 9 bases between. CDR3 length: 14 residues. Germline V gene lookup returns CDR1 SGHRS and CDR2 YFSETQ. CDR3 nucleotide sequence: TGCGCCAGCAGCTTGGCGGCAGGCCCCTACGAGCAGTACTTC. This encodes CASSLAAGPYEQYF. Based on the CDR3 plus reference TRBV5-1 and TRBJ2-7, the full variable domain is KAGVTQTPRYLIKTRGQQVTLSCSPISGHRSVSWYQQTPGQGLQFLFEYFSETQRNKGNFPGRFSGRQFSNSRSEMNVSTLELGDSALYLCASSLAAGPYEQYFGPGTRLTVT.

This clonotype was seen at least ten times. V gene TRBV28 combines with J gene TRBJ2-5; D is unresolved. This CDR3 has 13 residues. Trimming cost V 5 bases and J 5 bases, with 12 bases left between them. Germline V gives CDR1 MDHEN, CDR2 SYDVKM. CDR3 sequence reads: CASSGVARETQYF. CDR3 coding DNA: TGTGCCAGCAGTGGGGTAGCTCGTGAGACCCAGTACTTC.

In its sample, this clonotype was seen many times. The chain employs TRBV28 and TRBJ2-6, with a weak D call TRBD2 (5 bases). Germline V lookup: CDR1 MDHEN, CDR2 SYDVKM. This CDR3 region has 17 residues. Trimming took off 2 bases at V and 1 base at J, with 12 bases between the two ends. The CDR3 is CASSLSGLGSGANVLTF. CDR3 nucleotides: TGTGCCAGCAGTTTAAGTGGACTGGGATCTGGGGCCAACGTCCTGACTTTC.

This chain's CDR3 is CASSQEVVGEQYF. Here the CDR3 DNA reads TGCGCCAGCAGCCAAGAGGTGGTTGGAGAGCAGTACTTC. V is TRBV4-3 and J is TRBJ2-7; D not certain. CDR3 size: 13 residues. Germline V lookup: CDR1 LGHNA, CDR2 YSLEER. V lost 0 bases and J 7 bases, leaving 10 bases between the germline ends.

V gene TRBV12-3 or TRBV12-4 combines with J gene TRBJ2-6; D could derive from TRBD1 or TRBD2 (5 bases each). The CDR3 is 17 residues long. V was shortened by 1 base and J by 1 base, with 11 bases between the two germline ends. Here the CDR3 reads CASSLGDLISGANVLTF. CDR3 sequence (DNA): TGTGCCAGCAGTTTAGGGGACCTGATATCTGGGGCCAACGTCCTGACTTTC.

A few counts support this clonotype. V and J are TRBV5-1 and TRBJ2-1, with TRBD2 identical over 12 bases. Germline V CDR1 and CDR2: SGHRS, YFSETQ. V shed 2 bases, J shed 6 bases, and the junction held 12 bases outside the gene matches. The CDR3 runs 18 residues. CDR3 nucleotides: TGCGCCAGCAGCTTAACAAGACTAGCGGGAGTGGAGCGCAATGAGCAGTTCTTC. This translates into CASSLTRLAGVERNEQFF.

The rearrangement joins TRBV24-1 to TRBJ2-1; D is ambiguous. CDR3 length: 12 amino acids. Between the trimmed V and J ends, which lost 3 bases and 4 bases, there was a span of 3 bases. Germline values: CDR1 KGHDR, CDR2 SFDVKD. In DNA, the CDR3 is TGTGCCACCAGTGATGGGTACAATGAGCAGTTCTTC. Amino acid sequence: CATSDGYNEQFF.

At least ten counts were recorded for this clonotype. This chain connects TRBV4-3 to TRBJ2-7; 8 bases are a match to TRBD1. CDR3 size: 15 residues. With 0 bases clipped from V and 3 bases from J, the junction kept 4 bases outside the gene matches. In germline, CDR1 is LGHNA, CDR2 YSLEER. The CDR3 reads CASSQDLGTGYEQYF. CDR3 nucleotide sequence: TGCGCCAGCAGCCAAGATCTGGGGACAGGCTACGAGCAGTACTTC.

This clonotype was counted many times. J is TRBJ1-1 and V is TRBV29-1; D call uncertain. Germline V gene lookup returns CDR1 SQVTM and CDR2 ANQGSEA. This CDR3 has 14 residues. Trimming pared 4 bases from V and 0 bases from J, leaving 12 bases between. The CDR3 protein is CSVGRPTVNTEAFF. The DNA of the CDR3 is TGCAGCGTTGGGAGGCCGACGGTGAACACTGAAGCTTTCTTT. The complete variable domain, with remaining parts taken from reference TRBV29-1 and TRBJ1-1, reads SAVISQKPSRDICQRGTSLTIQCQVDSQVTMMFWYRQQPGQSLTLIATANQGSEATYESGFVIDKFPISRPNLTFSTLTVSNMSPEDSSIYLCSVGRPTVNTEAFFGQGTRLTVV.

The rearrangement uses TRBV7-8 and TRBJ2-2; D may be TRBD2 (5 bases). The V gene's germline CDR1 is SGHVS and CDR2 FQNEAQ. With 6 bases removed from V and 7 bases from J, the gap between germline ends came to 24 bases. The CDR3 spans 17 residues. CDR3 sequence (DNA): TGTGCCAGCAGTTCAGAAGCGAGAGGGCTAAGAGGCGGGGAGCTGTTTTTT. Protein product: CASSSEARGLRGGELFF.

This clonotype was recorded a few times. This chain links TRBV18 with TRBJ2-7; no clear D gene. V lost 3 bases and J 0 bases, leaving 12 bases between the germline ends. Germline V lookup: CDR1 KGHSH, CDR2 LQKENI. This CDR3 spans 15 amino acids. As DNA, the CDR3 is TGTGCCAGCTCACCCATTCAGAGCGTCTCCTACGAGCAGTACTTC. This translates into CASSPIQSVSYEQYF.

This clonotype was picked up many times. J is TRBJ2-7 and V is TRBV19; TRBD1 agrees at 11 bases. The germline V gene encodes CDR1 LNHDA and CDR2 SQIVND (reference sequence). J gave up 3 bases and V 3 bases, and 4 bases lay outside the gene matches. The CDR3 runs to 15 residues. CDR3 amino acids: CASSIGGTGGYEQYF. The CDR3 DNA reads TGTGCCAGTAGTATTGGAGGGACAGGGGGCTACGAGCAGTACTTC.

This clonotype has more than one count but fewer than ten. The DNA of the CDR3 is TGTGCCAGCAGCACCGGGGTGAGCAATCAGCCCCAGCATTTT. Translating gives CASSTGVSNQPQHF. The genes are TRBV6-6 and TRBJ1-5; D is unclear. CDR1 and CDR2 from the germline V gene are MNHNY and SVGAGI (reference sequence). The germline V and J ends were trimmed by 6 bases and 1 base, with 10 bases remaining between them. The CDR3 has 14 amino acids.

This clonotype was counted only a few times. The chain recombines TRBV9 with TRBJ1-2; the D gene is possibly TRBD1 (5 bases). The CDR3 is 14 residues long. V was cut by 6 bases and J by 1 base, with 13 bases left in between. CDR1 is SGDLS, CDR2 YYNGEE, per germline. The CDR3 nucleotides are TGTGCCAGCACTTCCATGGGGGGTAACTATGGCTACACCTTC. It translates to CASTSMGGNYGYTF.

This clonotype was recorded many times. The chain carries TRBV2 and TRBJ1-5; perhaps TRBD1 as D (5 bases). In germline, CDR1 is SNHLY, CDR2 FYNNEI. The CDR3 is made up of 14 amino acids. Trimming took 4 bases from V and 3 from J, leaving 10 bases between them. In DNA, the CDR3 is TGTGCCAGCAGTGGGACACCGATCAATCAGCCCCAGCATTTT. Protein product: CASSGTPINQPQHF.

This clonotype was observed many times. The chain recombines TRBV28 with TRBJ2-2; D gene uncertain. Germline values: CDR1 MDHEN, CDR2 SYDVKM. The CDR3 sequence is 14 residues long. Trimming cost V 6 bases and J 5 bases, with 13 bases left between them. The CDR3 nucleotides are TGTGCCAGCAGCCCCCCCACAGAGACCGGGGAGCTGTTTTTT. Its translation is CASSPPTETGELFF.